This T cell receptor (beta chain) is from a study of PD-1 blockade in classical Hodgkin lymphoma. TCRdb's copy holds only in-frame clones and misses some; the assay was immunoSEQ multiplex PCR. The sample holds tens of thousands of clones, 85% to 90% seen once. Germline V gives CDR1 SNHLY, CDR2 FYNNEI. After removal of 6 bases from V and 3 bases from J, the junction contained 5 bases not matched to a gene. The CDR3 contains 15 residues. This clone was seen only a few times. Each and every patient relapsed after autologous stem cell transplantation, and patients got differing brentuximab vedotin exposure.

This chain connects TRBV2 to TRBJ1-5; 10 positions match TRBD1. Specimen: peripheral blood mononuclear cells (PBMCs), collected at baseline. The TCR sequence derives from a human donor with classical Hodgkin lymphoma. As DNA, the CDR3 is TGTGCCAGCAGGTTTGGGACAGGGGCCAATCAGCCCCAGCATTTT. Its translation is CASRFGTGANQPQHF. The full variable domain, completed using reference TRBV2 and TRBJ1-5, is EPEVTQTPSHQVTQMGQEVILRCVPISNHLYFYWYRQILGQKVEFLVSFYNNEISEKSEIFDDQFSVERPDGSNFTLKIRSTKLEDSAMYFCASRFGTGANQPQHFGDGTRLSIL.